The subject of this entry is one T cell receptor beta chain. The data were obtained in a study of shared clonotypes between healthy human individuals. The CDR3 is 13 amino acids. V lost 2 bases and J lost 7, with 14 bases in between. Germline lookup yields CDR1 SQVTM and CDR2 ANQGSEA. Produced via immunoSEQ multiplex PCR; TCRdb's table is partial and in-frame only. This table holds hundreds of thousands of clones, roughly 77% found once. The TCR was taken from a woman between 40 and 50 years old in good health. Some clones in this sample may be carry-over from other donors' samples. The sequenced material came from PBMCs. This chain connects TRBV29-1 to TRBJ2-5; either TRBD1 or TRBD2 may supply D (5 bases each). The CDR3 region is CSVETGRWGTQYF. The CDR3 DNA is TGCAGCGTTGAAACGGGACGGTGGGGGACCCAGTACTTC.